One T cell receptor (beta chain) is described in this entry. The antigen is unknown. The naive CD8 subset, CD45RO-negative cells positively selected for CCR7, excluded terminally differentiated effector memory CD45RA+ cells. The source of the sample is a study of shared clonotypes between healthy human individuals. The CDR3 has 16 amino acids. J gave up 3 bases and V 5 bases, and 10 bases lay outside the gene matches. Germline CDR1 SGHAT, CDR2 FQDESV (reference sequence). Assay execution proceeded at the deep level. The authors split each subset's genomic DNA evenly across several immunoSEQ plates. The data were produced by immunoSEQ multiplex PCR, yet TCRdb's version contains in-frame clones alone and is incomplete. The profile shows about 580,000 clones, roughly 98% of them singletons. Points from the study as a whole: Naive subsets generally exceeded memory subsets in estimated richness.

V gene TRBV11-1 combines with J gene TRBJ2-7; TRBD2 matches 10 bases. The source material was naive CD8+ T cells sorted from blood. The receptor's source is a man aged 25-45 years in good health. The CDR3 is CASSLPTSGTHYEQYF. CDR3 DNA sequence: TGTGCCAGCAGCCTCCCAACTAGCGGGACTCACTACGAGCAGTACTTC.